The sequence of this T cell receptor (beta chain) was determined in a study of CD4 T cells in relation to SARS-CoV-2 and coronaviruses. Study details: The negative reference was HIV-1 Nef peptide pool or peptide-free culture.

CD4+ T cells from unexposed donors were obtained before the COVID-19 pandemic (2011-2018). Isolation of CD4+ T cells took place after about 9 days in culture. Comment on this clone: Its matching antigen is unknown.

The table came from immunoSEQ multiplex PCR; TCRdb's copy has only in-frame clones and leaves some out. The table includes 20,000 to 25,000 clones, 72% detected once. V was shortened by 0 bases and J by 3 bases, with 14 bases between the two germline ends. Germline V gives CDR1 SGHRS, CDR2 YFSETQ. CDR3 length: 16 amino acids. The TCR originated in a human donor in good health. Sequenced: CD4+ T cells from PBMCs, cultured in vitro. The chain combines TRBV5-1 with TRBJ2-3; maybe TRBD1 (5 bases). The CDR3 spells CASSLDGTGATDTQYF. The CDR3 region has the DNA TGCGCCAGCAGCTTGGACGGAACTGGGGCTACAGATACGCAGTATTTT.